The 22 T cell receptor beta chains reported below all come from one sample, sequenced in a study of blood T cell repertoires in COVID-19. The method was immunoSEQ multiplex PCR; TCRdb's version includes in-frame clones alone and lacks a portion of them. The table includes 150,000 to 200,000 clones, approximately 87% detected once. Sequencing input: peripheral blood. These receptors all stem from a woman under 30 who had recovered from COVID-19.

The chain links TRBV4-1 to TRBJ1-6, with TRBD1 matching 7 bases. There are 14 residues in the CDR3. V trimming: 4 bases; J trimming: 7 bases; junction bases outside the gene matches: 4. CDR1 is MGHRA, CDR2 YSYEKL, per germline. This CDR3 is CASSLTGNNSPLHF. Written as DNA, the CDR3 is TGCGCCAGCAGCCTGACAGGGAACAATTCACCCCTCCACTTT.

V is TRBV10-3 and J is TRBJ2-7; possibly TRBD1 for D (6 bases). This CDR3 contains 16 residues. V lost 3 bases and J 0 bases, leaving 15 bases between the germline ends. Per the germline V gene, CDR1 is ENHRY and CDR2 is SYGVKD. CDR3 in amino acids: CAISEPGQKSSYEQYV. For the CDR3, the DNA is TGTGCCATCAGTGAACCTGGACAGAAGAGCTCCTACGAGCAGTACGTC.

This clone has just one count. The gene calls are TRBV11-3 and TRBJ2-7; 7 bases fit TRBD1. Germline assignment: CDR1 SGHNT and CDR2 YENEEA. The CDR3 is made up of 17 amino acids. J lost 0 bases, V lost 1 base, and 9 bases had no gene match. This CDR3 reads CASSLGNRQGSSYEQYV. In DNA, the CDR3 is TGTGCCAGCAGCTTAGGGAACCGACAGGGCAGCTCCTACGAGCAGTACGTC.

The rearrangement joins TRBV6-6 to TRBJ1-2; D might be TRBD1 (5 bases). The germline V gene encodes CDR1 MNHNY and CDR2 SVGAGI (reference sequence). CDR3 length: 15 amino acids. The V and J ends lost 6 bases and 1 base respectively, with 15 bases between them. The CDR3 spells CASRAGLGGNYGYTF. The DNA of the CDR3 is TGTGCCAGCAGGGCAGGGCTTGGTGGTAACTATGGCTACACCTTC.

V usage is TRBV12-5 and J usage is TRBJ1-5; D is unresolved. The V end lost 7 bases, the J end lost 5 bases, and 15 bases lay between the germline ends. CDR3 length equals 14 residues. Per germline, CDR1 LGHNT and CDR2 FRNRAP. CDR3 in DNA: TGTGCTAGTGCTATCCCGGAGCGGGATCAGCCCCAGCATTTT. Amino acids: CASAIPERDQPQHF.

This chain connects TRBV4-1 to TRBJ2-1, with 8 bases fitting TRBD2. Germline V lookup: CDR1 MGHRA, CDR2 YSYEKL. This CDR3 is built from 16 residues. V was pared by 4 bases and J by 4 bases, with 9 bases of the junction left unmatched. CDR3 sequence (DNA): TGCGCCAGCAGCCTACAGACTAGCGATTTATACAATGAGCAGTTCTTC. This codes for CASSLQTSDLYNEQFF.

This chain links TRBV7-3 with TRBJ2-1; possibly TRBD2 for D (6 bases). Trimming left V 5 bases short and J 11 bases short, with 19 bases between. CDR1 and CDR2 from the germline V gene are SGHTA and FQGTGA. The CDR3 spans 14 residues. Here the CDR3 reads CASSPDSGTLQQFF. CDR3 nucleotide sequence: TGTGCCAGCAGCCCAGACTCCGGGACTTTACAGCAGTTCTTC. Together with reference TRBV7-3 and TRBJ2-1, the CDR3 gives the full variable domain: GAGVSQTPSNKVTEKGKYVELRCDPISGHTALYWYRQSLGQGPEFLIYFQGTGAADDSGLPNDRFFAVRPEGSVSTLKIQRTERGDSAVYLCASSPDSGTLQQFFGPGTRLTVL.

The chain carries TRBV7-9 and TRBJ2-7; no clear D gene. V shed 2 bases and J shed 5 bases, with 4 bases lying between them. This CDR3 has 11 residues. Germline assignment: CDR1 SEHNR and CDR2 FQNEAQ (reference sequence). Here the CDR3 DNA reads TGTGCCAGCAGCTTAATAGACGAGCAGTACGTC. Translating gives CASSLIDEQYV.

J is TRBJ1-2 and V is TRBV9; unclear D gene. Trimming stripped 3 bases from V and 1 base from J, with 4 bases between. CDR1 and CDR2 (germline): SGDLS, YYNGEE. The CDR3 spans 12 residues. The CDR3 DNA sequence: TGTGCCAGCAGCGGAGATAACTATGGCTACACCTTC. Its translation is CASSGDNYGYTF.

V gene TRBV19 combines with J gene TRBJ1-3; no clear D gene. CDR3 length: 14 amino acids. With 5 bases removed from V and 1 base from J, the gap between germline ends came to 9 bases. The germline CDR1 and CDR2 sequences are LNHDA and SQIVND (reference sequence). CDR3 sequence (DNA): TGTGCCAGTAGTCGTCCGGGGTCTGGAAACACCATATATTTT. Its translation: CASSRPGSGNTIYF.

The V call is TRBV7-9, the J call TRBJ2-1, with D possibly matching TRBD1 (5 bases). V gave up 5 bases and J gave up 4 bases, with 9 bases separating them. This CDR3 region has 13 residues. CDR1 and CDR2 (germline): SEHNR, FQNEAQ (reference sequence). The CDR3: CASSQDSYNEQFF. CDR3 nucleotide sequence: TGTGCCAGCAGCCAAGACAGTTACAATGAGCAGTTCTTC.

This chain connects TRBV18 to TRBJ2-1; D remains ambiguous. The germline V gene encodes CDR1 KGHSH and CDR2 LQKENI. V lost 0 bases, J lost 0 bases, and 9 bases lay in between. The CDR3 runs 16 residues. This CDR3 is CASSPPLSSSYNEQFF. The CDR3 nucleotides read TGTGCCAGCTCACCACCTCTCTCCAGCTCCTACAATGAGCAGTTCTTC.

This clone has a handful of counts. The V gene is TRBV6-2 or TRBV6-3, the J gene TRBJ2-3, with TRBD1 matching 10 bases. V shed 0 bases, J shed 3 bases, and the junction held 6 bases outside the gene matches. Germline loops: CDR1 MNHEY, CDR2 SVGEGT. This CDR3 contains 17 residues. CDR3: CASSYSWTGGGTDTQYF. CDR3 coding DNA: TGTGCCAGCAGTTACTCCTGGACAGGGGGAGGGACAGATACGCAGTATTTT.

The J gene is TRBJ2-1, the V gene TRBV7-9, with D possibly matching TRBD1 (6 bases). CDR3 size: 17 residues. The germline CDR1 and CDR2 sequences are SEHNR and FQNEAQ (reference sequence). V was clipped by 3 bases and J by 3 bases, with 18 bases between them. The CDR3 nucleotides read TGTGCCAGCAGCTTTTTGATTGCGGCGGACAGCTACAATGAGCAGTTCTTC. As protein: CASSFLIAADSYNEQFF. Filled out from reference TRBV7-9 and TRBJ2-1, the complete variable domain reads DTGVSQNPRHKITKRGQNVTFRCDPISEHNRLYWYRQTLGQGPEFLTYFQNEAQLEKSRLLSDRFSAERPKGSFSTLEIQRTEQGDSAMYLCASSFLIAADSYNEQFFGPGTRLTVL.

The CDR3 is CASSTIYRTRADTQYF. The CDR3 DNA is TGTGCCAGCAGCACAATTTACCGGACTAGAGCAGATACGCAGTATTTT. The V gene is TRBV27, the J gene TRBJ2-3; the match to TRBD2 covers 7 bases. The V segment lost 6 bases and the J segment 4 bases; nucleotides outside the gene matches: 13. CDR3 length: 16 residues. The germline gives CDR1 MNHEY, CDR2 SMNVEV (reference sequence).

The chain recombines TRBV6-5 with TRBJ2-2, with 9 bases lining up with TRBD1. J gave up 7 bases and V 2 bases, and 5 bases lay outside the gene matches. The CDR3 loop spans 15 amino acids. Germline V CDR1 and CDR2: MNHEY, SVGAGI. The CDR3 spells CASSYRTGEGGELFF. The CDR3 nucleotides are TGTGCCAGCAGTTACAGGACAGGGGAGGGCGGGGAGCTGTTTTTT.

The V call is TRBV21-1, the J call TRBJ2-2; the table's D call, TRBD2, has no DNA check behind it. TRBV21-1 is labeled a pseudogene. The CDR3 sequence is 16 residues long. CDR3 bases: TGTGCCAGCAGCCGACGGGGACTGCCAGGAACCGGGGAGCTGTTTTTT. Protein: CASSRRGLPGTGELFF.

This chain uses TRBV10-3 with TRBJ1-1; D might be TRBD1 (5 bases). The CDR3 is 14 residues long. CDR1 is ENHRY, CDR2 SYGVKD, per germline. V gave up 5 bases and J gave up 3 bases, with 13 bases separating them. The CDR3, as DNA: TGTGCCATCAGTCGAGGGACTGGTGACACTGAAGCTTTCTTT. Translated, it gives CAISRGTGDTEAFF.

The genes are TRBV9 and TRBJ1-2; TRBD1 matches at 7 bases. The V gene end was trimmed by 3 bases and the J gene end by 4 bases; junction bases not matched to a gene: 6. Germline V lookup: CDR1 SGDLS, CDR2 YYNGEE. CDR3 length equals 14 residues. CDR3 amino acids: CASSGPDRVYGYTF. CDR3 nucleotides: TGTGCCAGCAGCGGCCCCGACAGGGTCTATGGCTACACCTTC.

The chain links TRBV6-2 or TRBV6-3 to TRBJ2-7, with 9 bases that match TRBD2. The germline V gene has CDR1 MNHEY and CDR2 SVGEGT. This CDR3 spans 15 amino acids. The V and J ends lost 1 base and 4 bases, in that order; junction bases with no gene match: 5. CDR3: CASSYLGTSLYEQYV. DNA of the CDR3: TGTGCCAGCAGTTACTTGGGGACTAGCTTGTACGAGCAGTACGTC.

This rearrangement joins TRBV3-1 (or the pseudogene TRBV3-2) to TRBJ1-1; 7 nucleotides agree with TRBD1. Germline loops: CDR1 LGHDT, CDR2 YNNKEL (reference sequence). V lost 4 bases to trimming and J lost 11 bases; unmatched junction nucleotides: 13. This CDR3 is built from 14 residues. CDR3 protein: CASSLRDSFRPAFF. CDR3 sequence (DNA): TGTGCCAGCAGCCTCCGGGACAGTTTTAGGCCTGCTTTCTTT.

The V gene is TRBV18, the J gene TRBJ2-2, with 7 bases that match TRBD1. From germline, CDR1 is KGHSH and CDR2 LQKENI. With 2 bases clipped from V and 5 bases from J, the junction kept 5 bases outside the gene matches. There are 15 residues in the CDR3. CDR3 residues: CASSPEGARTGELFF. The CDR3 DNA is TGTGCCAGCTCACCAGAGGGGGCGAGAACCGGGGAGCTGTTTTTT.